This TCR beta chain was recorded in a study of cytomegalovirus exposure and HLA in healthy donors. CDR1 and CDR2 from the germline V gene are MNHEY and SVGAGI. The CDR3 runs 16 residues. V was trimmed by 3 bases and J by 6 bases, leaving 18 bases between them. This clone was recorded only once. The PCR was carried out with 60 Vbeta primers and 13 Jbeta primers. The method was immunoSEQ multiplex PCR; TCRdb's version includes in-frame clones alone and lacks a portion of them. The sample lists 130,000 to 150,000 clones, 60% to 85% occurring once. V gene TRBV6-5 combines with J gene TRBJ2-1; D gene uncertain. The source is a man between 40 and 49 years old in good health and CMV-seropositive. Material for sequencing was PBMCs. The CDR3 reads CASSYGSTLYRNEQFF. Written as DNA, the CDR3 is TGTGCCAGCAGTTATGGTTCGACTCTGTATCGCAATGAGCAGTTCTTC.